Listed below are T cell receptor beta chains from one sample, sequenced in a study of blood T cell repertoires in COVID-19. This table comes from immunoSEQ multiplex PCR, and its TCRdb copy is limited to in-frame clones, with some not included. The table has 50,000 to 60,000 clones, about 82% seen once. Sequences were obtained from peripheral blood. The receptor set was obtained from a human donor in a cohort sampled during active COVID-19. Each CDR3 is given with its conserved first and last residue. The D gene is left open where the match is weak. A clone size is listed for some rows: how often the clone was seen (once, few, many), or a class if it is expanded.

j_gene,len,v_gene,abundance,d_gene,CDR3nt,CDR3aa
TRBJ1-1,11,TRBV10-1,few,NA,TGCGCCAGCAGTAACGGACAGAAGGCTTTCTTT,CASSNGQKAFF
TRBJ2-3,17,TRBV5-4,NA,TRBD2,TGTGCCAGCAGCTTGGCCCCGACTAGCGGGAGGTCAGATACGCAGTATTTT,CASSLAPTSGRSDTQYF
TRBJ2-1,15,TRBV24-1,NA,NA,TGTGCCACCAGCGACGGCGGGATGTTCGACAATGAGCAGTTCTTC,CATSDGGMFDNEQFF
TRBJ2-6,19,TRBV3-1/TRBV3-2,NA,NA,TGTGCCAGCAGCCATTGGAGGTCACAGTTGAGCTTTGGGGCCAACGTCCTGACTTTC,CASSHWRSQLSFGANVLTF
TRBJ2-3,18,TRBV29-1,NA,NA,TGCAGCGTTGAAGATCAGAATATAGCGGAGTCTAGCACAGATACGCAGTATTTT,CSVEDQNIAESSTDTQYF
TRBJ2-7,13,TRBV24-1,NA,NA,TGTGCCACCAGTGACACCACTTCCTGGGAGCAGTACTTC,CATSDTTSWEQYF
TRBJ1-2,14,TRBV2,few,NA,TGTGCCAGCAGTGAAGCCGATTACACCTATGGCTACACCTTC,CASSEADYTYGYTF
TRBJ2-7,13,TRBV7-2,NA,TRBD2,TGTGCCAGCAGCTACAGCGGGAGCGGGGAGCAGTACTTC,CASSYSGSGEQYF
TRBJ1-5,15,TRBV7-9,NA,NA,TGTGCCAGCAGCTCCGGTGGGGGGTCCAATCAGCCCCAGCATTTT,CASSSGGGSNQPQHF
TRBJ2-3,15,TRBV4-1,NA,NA,TGCGCCAGCAGCCAAAGGGAGATTGTATCAGATACGCAGTATTTT,CASSQREIVSDTQYF
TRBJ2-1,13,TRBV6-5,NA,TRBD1,TGTGCCAGCACCGGGACAGGGGACAATGAGCAGTTCTTC,CASTGTGDNEQFF
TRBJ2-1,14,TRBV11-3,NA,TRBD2,TGTGCCAGCAGCTTAGCTAGCGGGAACACTGAGCAGTTCTTC,CASSLASGNTEQFF
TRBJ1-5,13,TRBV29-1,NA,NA,TGCAGCGTTGAGGAGGGAGTAGGTCAGCCCCAGCATTTT,CSVEEGVGQPQHF
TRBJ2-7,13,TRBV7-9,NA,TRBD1,TGTGCCAGCAGTCCACAGGGGCCGCACGAGCAGTACTTC,CASSPQGPHEQYF
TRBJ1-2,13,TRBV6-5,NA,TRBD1,TGTGCCAGCAGTTGGACAGGGGACTATGGCTACACCTTC,CASSWTGDYGYTF
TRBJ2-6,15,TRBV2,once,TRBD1,TGTGCCACCGGACAGGGATTTTCTGGGGCCAACGTCCTGACTTTC,CATGQGFSGANVLTF
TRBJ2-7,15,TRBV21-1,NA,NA,TGTGCCAGCAGCAAAGTGGCGGGAGAAATCCACGAGCAGTACTTC,CASSKVAGEIHEQYF
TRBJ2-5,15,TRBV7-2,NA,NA,TGTGCCAGCAGCTTCGGACTAACCACGCGGGAGACCCAGTACTTC,CASSFGLTTRETQYF
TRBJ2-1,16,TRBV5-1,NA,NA,TGCGCCAGCAGCCTCATCGGCCCGGGAGACTCCAATGAGCAGTTCTTC,CASSLIGPGDSNEQFF
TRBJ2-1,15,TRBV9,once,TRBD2,TGTGCCAGCACCACCTCTGCGGGAGCCTACAATGAGCAGTTCTTC,CASTTSAGAYNEQFF
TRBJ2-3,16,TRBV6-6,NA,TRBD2,TGTGCCAGCAGTTACCCCCTGGCGGGAGGTGAAGATACGCAGTATTTT,CASSYPLAGGEDTQYF
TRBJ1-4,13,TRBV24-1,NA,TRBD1,TGTGCCACACAGGGGGTCAACGATGAAAAACTGTTTTTT,CATQGVNDEKLFF
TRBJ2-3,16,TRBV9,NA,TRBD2,TGTGCCAGCAGCCAGGTACTAGCGGGAGCGGCAGATACGCAGTATTTT,CASSQVLAGAADTQYF
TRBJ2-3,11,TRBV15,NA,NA,TGTGCCACCAGCAGACGAGATACGCAGTATTTT,CATSRRDTQYF
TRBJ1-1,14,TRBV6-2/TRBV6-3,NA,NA,TGTGCCAGCAGTTCATCGACTTCCAACACTGAAGCTTTCTTT,CASSSSTSNTEAFF
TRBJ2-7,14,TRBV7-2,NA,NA,TGTGCCAGCAGCTCAGACAGAACCTCCTACGAGCAGTACTTC,CASSSDRTSYEQYF
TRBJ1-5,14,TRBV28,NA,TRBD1,TGTGCCAACTCGGACAGGGGTCCAAATCAGCCCCAGCATTTT,CANSDRGPNQPQHF
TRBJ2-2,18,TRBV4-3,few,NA,TGCGCCAGCAGCCAAGAACTTTTGGCGGTCCTGAACACCGGGGAGCTGTTTTTT,CASSQELLAVLNTGELFF
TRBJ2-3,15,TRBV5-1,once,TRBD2,TGCGCCAGCAGCTTGGGAAGCGGGGTCACAGATACGCAGTATTTT,CASSLGSGVTDTQYF
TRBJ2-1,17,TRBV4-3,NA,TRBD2,TGCGCCAGCAGCCACGCGGGACTAGCGGACTCCTACAATGAGCAGTTCTTC,CASSHAGLADSYNEQFF
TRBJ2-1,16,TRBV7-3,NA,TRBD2,TGTGCCAGCAGCTTAAGTGTAGCGGGAGGGGGGGATGAGCAGTTCTTC,CASSLSVAGGGDEQFF
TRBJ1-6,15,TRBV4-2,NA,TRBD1,TGTGCCAGCAACGGCAGGGGGCTCTATAATTCACCCCTCCACTTT,CASNGRGLYNSPLHF
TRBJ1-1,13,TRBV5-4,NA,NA,TGTGCCAGCAGATCTCAGGCCGACACTGAAGCTTTCTTT,CASRSQADTEAFF
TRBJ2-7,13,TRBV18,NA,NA,TGTGCCAGCTCACCCCCTTCGTCAGGCGAGCAGTACTTC,CASSPPSSGEQYF
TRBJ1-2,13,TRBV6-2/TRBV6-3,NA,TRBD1,TGTGCCAGCAGTCGACAGGGGTTCTATGGCTACACCTTC,CASSRQGFYGYTF
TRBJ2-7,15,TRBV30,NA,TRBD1,TGTGCCTGGAGTGCCACGACAGGGGGGATTTCCGAGCAGTACTTC,CAWSATTGGISEQYF
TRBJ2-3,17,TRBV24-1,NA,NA,TGTGCCACCAGTGACTCGATTACAGGGTACGGCACAGATACGCAGTATTTT,CATSDSITGYGTDTQYF
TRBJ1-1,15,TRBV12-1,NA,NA,TGTGCCAGCAGCTTGGGTCGCGGGCTGAACACTGAAGCTTTCTTT,CASSLGRGLNTEAFF
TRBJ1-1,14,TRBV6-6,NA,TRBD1,TGTGCCAGCAGGGACAGGGGTTTGGGCACTGAAGCTTTCTTT,CASRDRGLGTEAFF
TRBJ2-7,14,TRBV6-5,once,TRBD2,TGTGCCAGCACTGGATGGCGGGAGACCTACGAGCAGTACTTC,CASTGWRETYEQYF
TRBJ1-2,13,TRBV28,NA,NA,TGTGCCAGCAGCCCGAGGAGGCTCTATGGCTACACCTTC,CASSPRRLYGYTF
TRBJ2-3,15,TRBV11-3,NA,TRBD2,TGTGCCAGCAGCCCGGGACTAGCGGTCACAGATACGCAGTATTTT,CASSPGLAVTDTQYF
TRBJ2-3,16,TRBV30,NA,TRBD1,TGTGCCTGGACCACGGGGACAGGGGTAGGAACAGATACGCAGTATTTT,CAWTTGTGVGTDTQYF
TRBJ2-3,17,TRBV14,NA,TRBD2,TGTGCCAGCAGCCAAGACCGGACTAGCGGGGTCCAACATACGCAGTATTTT,CASSQDRTSGVQHTQYF
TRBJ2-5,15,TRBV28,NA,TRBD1,TGTGCCAGCAGACCCCTAGCACAGGGGAAGAAGACCCAGTACTTC,CASRPLAQGKKTQYF
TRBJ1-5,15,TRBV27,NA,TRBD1,TGTGCCAGCAGGGTAGGGACAGCCTTCAATCAGCCCCAGCATTTT,CASRVGTAFNQPQHF
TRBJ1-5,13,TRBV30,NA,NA,TGTGCCTGGAGGAGTTATAGCAATCAGCCCCAGCATTTT,CAWRSYSNQPQHF
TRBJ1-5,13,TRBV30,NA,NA,TGTGCCTGGAGGAGGGGGAGCAATCAGCCCCAGCATTTT,CAWRRGSNQPQHF
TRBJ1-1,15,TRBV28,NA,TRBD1,TGTGCCAGCAGATCCGGACAGGCCCGTAGCACTGAAGCTTTCTTT,CASRSGQARSTEAFF
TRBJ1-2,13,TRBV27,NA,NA,TGTGCCAGCAGTTTAAGGGGCCTTCTTGGCTACACCTTC,CASSLRGLLGYTF
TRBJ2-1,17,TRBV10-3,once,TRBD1,TGTGCCATCAGTGGGGGGGACAGGGGACAAGTCGGCAATGAGCAGTTCTTC,CAISGGDRGQVGNEQFF
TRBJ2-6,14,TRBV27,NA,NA,TGTGCCAGCAGTCCCTCCTCTGGGGCCAACGTCCTGACTTTC,CASSPSSGANVLTF
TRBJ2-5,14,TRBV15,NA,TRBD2,TGTGCCACCAGCATGGGACTAGCTAGGGAGACCCAGTACTTC,CATSMGLARETQYF